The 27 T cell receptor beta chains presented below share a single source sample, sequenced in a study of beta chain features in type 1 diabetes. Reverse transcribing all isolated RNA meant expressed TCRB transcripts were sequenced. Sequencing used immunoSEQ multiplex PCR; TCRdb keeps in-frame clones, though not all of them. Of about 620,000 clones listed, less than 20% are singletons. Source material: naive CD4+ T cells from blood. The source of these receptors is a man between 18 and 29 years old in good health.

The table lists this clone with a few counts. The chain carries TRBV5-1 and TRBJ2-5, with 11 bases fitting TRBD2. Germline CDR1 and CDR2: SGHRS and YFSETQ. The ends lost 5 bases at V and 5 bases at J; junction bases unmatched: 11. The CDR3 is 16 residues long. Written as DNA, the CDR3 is TGCGCCAGCAGTCCTCGGACTAGCGGGTATTTGGAGACCCAGTACTTC. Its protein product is CASSPRTSGYLETQYF. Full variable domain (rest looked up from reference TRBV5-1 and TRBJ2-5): KAGVTQTPRYLIKTRGQQVTLSCSPISGHRSVSWYQQTPGQGLQFLFEYFSETQRNKGNFPGRFSGRQFSNSRSEMNVSTLELGDSALYLCASSPRTSGYLETQYFGPGTRLLVL.

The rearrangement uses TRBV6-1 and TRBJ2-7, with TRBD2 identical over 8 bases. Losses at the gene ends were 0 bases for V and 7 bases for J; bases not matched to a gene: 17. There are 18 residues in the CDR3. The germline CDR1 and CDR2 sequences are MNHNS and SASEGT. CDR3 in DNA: TGTGCCAGCAGTGAAGCACTTAAAGGACTAGCAGGTTTCCTAGAGCAGTACTTC. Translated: CASSEALKGLAGFLEQYF.

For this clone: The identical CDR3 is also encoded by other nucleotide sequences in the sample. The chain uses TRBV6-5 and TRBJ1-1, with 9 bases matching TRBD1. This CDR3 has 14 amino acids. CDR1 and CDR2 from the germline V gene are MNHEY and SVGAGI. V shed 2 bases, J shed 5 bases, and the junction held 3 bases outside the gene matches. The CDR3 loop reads CASSYGQGSTEAFF. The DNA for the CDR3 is TGTGCCAGCAGTTACGGACAGGGGAGTACTGAAGCTTTCTTT.

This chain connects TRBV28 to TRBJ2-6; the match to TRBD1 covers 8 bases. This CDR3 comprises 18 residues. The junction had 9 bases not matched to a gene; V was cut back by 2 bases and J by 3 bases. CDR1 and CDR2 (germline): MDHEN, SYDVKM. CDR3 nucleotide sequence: TGTGCCAGCAGTTTACCCGGACAGGGTTTTTTTGGGGCCAACGTCCTGACTTTC. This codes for CASSLPGQGFFGANVLTF.

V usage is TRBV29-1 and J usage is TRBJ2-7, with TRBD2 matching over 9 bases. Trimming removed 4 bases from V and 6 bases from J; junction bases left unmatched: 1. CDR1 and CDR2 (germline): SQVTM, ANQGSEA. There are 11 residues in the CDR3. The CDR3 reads CSVGTSVEQYF. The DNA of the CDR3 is TGCAGCGTTGGGACTAGCGTCGAGCAGTACTTC.

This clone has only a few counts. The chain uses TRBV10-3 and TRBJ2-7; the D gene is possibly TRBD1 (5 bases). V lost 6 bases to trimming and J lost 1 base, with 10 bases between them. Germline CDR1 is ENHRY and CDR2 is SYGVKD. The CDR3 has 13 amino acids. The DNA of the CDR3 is TGTGCCATCAGCACGACAGCATCCTACGAGCAGTACTTC. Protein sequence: CAISTTASYEQYF.

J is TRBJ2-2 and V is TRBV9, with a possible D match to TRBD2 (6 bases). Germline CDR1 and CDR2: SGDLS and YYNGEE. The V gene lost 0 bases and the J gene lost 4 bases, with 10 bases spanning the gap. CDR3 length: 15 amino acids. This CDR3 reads CASSVATGVTGELFF. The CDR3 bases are TGTGCCAGCAGCGTAGCTACGGGAGTCACCGGGGAGCTGTTTTTT.

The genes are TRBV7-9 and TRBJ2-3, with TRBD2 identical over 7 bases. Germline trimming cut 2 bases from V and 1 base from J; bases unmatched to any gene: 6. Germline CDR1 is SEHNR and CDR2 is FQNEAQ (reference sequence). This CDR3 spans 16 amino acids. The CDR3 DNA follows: TGTGCCAGCAGCTTAACCGGGACTACCCGCACAGATACGCAGTATTTT. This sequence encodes CASSLTGTTRTDTQYF. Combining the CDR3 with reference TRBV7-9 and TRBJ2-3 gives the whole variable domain DTGVSQNPRHKITKRGQNVTFRCDPISEHNRLYWYRQTLGQGPEFLTYFQNEAQLEKSRLLSDRFSAERPKGSFSTLEIQRTEQGDSAMYLCASSLTGTTRTDTQYFGPGTRLTVL.

CDR3 loop: CASSLIRDNEQFF. The CDR3 coding sequence is TGTGCCAGCAGCTTAATCAGAGACAATGAGCAGTTCTTC. The rearrangement links TRBV7-3 to TRBJ2-1; D is ambiguous. The CDR3 runs to 13 residues. CDR1 is SGHTA and CDR2 is FQGTGA in the germline V gene. V lost 1 base and J lost 5, with 6 bases in between.

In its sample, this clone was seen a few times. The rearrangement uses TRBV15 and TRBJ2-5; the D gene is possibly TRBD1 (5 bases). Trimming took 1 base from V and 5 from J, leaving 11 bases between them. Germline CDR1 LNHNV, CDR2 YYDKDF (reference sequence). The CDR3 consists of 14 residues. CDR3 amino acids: CATSRVAGKETQYF. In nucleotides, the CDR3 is TGTGCCACCAGCAGAGTGGCAGGGAAGGAGACCCAGTACTTC.

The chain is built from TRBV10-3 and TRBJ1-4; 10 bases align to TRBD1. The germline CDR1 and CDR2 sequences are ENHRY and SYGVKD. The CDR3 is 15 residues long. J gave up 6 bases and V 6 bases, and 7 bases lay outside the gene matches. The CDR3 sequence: CAISYAGTGDEKLFF. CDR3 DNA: TGTGCCATCAGCTATGCCGGGACAGGGGATGAAAAACTGTTTTTT.

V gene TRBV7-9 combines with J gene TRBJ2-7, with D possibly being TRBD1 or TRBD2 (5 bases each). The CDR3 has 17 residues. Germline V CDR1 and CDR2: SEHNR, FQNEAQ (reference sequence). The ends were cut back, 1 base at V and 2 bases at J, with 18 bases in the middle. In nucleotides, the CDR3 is TGTGCCAGCAGCTTAGGAGGGGCAGGGTGGAACACCTACGAGCAGTACTTC. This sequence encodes CASSLGGAGWNTYEQYF.

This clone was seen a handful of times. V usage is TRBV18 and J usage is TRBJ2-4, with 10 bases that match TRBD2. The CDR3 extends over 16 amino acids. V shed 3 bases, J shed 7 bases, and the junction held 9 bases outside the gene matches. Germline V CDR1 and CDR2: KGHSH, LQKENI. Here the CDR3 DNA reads TGTGCCAGCTCACCGGCTAGCGGGAGATCCGGGAACATTCAGTACTTC. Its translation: CASSPASGRSGNIQYF.

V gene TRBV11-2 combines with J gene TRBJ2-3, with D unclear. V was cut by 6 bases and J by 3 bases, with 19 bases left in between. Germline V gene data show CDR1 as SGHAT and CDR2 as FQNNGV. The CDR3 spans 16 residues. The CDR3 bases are TGTGCCAGCAGTACGCTGACCCGCCTGGAGACAGATACGCAGTATTTT. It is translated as CASSTLTRLETDTQYF.

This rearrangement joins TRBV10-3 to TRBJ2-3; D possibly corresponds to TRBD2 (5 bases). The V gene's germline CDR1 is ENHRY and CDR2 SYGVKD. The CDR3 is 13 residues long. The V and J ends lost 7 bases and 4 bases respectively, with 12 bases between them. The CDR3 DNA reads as TGTGCCATCACCGGAGGTAGTCCAGATACGCAGTATTTT. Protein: CAITGGSPDTQYF.

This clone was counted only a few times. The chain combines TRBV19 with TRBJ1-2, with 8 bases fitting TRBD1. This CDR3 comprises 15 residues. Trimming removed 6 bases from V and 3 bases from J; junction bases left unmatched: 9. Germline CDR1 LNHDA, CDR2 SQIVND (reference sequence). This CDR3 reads CASSPGQGRYYGYTF. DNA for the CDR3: TGTGCCAGTAGCCCAGGACAGGGAAGGTACTATGGCTACACCTTC. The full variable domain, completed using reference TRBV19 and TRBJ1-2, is DGGITQSPKYLFRKEGQNVTLSCEQNLNHDAMYWYRQDPGQGLRLIYYSQIVNDFQKGDIAEGYSVSREKKESFPLTVTSAQKNPTAFYLCASSPGQGRYYGYTFGSGTRLTVV.

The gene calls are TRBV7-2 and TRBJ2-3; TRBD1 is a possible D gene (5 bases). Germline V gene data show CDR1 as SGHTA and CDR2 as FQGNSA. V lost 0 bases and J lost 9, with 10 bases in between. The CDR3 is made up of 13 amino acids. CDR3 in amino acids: CASSLAGRVTQYF. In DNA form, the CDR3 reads TGTGCCAGCAGCTTAGCAGGCAGGGTCACGCAGTATTTT.

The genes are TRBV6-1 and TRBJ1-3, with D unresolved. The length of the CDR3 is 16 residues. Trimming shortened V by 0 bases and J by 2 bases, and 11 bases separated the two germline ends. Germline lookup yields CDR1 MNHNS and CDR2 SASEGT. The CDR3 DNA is TGTGCCAGCAGTGAAGCGCTCGGGTTTACTGGAAACACCATATATTTT. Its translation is CASSEALGFTGNTIYF.

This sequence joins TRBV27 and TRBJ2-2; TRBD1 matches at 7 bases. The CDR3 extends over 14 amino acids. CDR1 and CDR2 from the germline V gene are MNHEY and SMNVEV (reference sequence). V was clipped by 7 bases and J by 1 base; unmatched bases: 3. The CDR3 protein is CASTRGWNTGELFF. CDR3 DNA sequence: TGTGCCAGCACCAGGGGGTGGAACACCGGGGAGCTGTTTTTT.

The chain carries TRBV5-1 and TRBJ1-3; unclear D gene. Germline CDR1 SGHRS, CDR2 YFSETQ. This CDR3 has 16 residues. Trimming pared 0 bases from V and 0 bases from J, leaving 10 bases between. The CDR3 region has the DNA TGCGCCAGCAGCTTGGACCTAATCAGCTCTGGAAACACCATATATTTT. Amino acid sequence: CASSLDLISSGNTIYF.

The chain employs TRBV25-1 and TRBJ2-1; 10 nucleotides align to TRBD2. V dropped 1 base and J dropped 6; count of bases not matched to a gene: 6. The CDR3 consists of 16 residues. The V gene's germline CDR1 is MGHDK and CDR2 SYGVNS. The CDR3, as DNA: TGTGCCAGCAGTGAATTGAGGACTAGCGGAACCAATGAGCAGTTCTTC. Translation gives CASSELRTSGTNEQFF.

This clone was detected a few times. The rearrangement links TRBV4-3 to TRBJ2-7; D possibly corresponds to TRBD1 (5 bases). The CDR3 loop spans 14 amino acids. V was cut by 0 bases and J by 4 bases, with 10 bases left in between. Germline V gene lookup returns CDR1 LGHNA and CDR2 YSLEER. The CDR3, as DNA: TGCGCCAGCAGCCAAGAAGAAGGGGTGTACGAGCAGTACTTC. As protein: CASSQEEGVYEQYF.

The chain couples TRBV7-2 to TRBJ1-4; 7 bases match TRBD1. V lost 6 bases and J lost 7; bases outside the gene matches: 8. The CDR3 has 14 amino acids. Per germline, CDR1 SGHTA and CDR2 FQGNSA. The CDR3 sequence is CASREQGVAEKLFF. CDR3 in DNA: TGTGCCAGCAGAGAGCAGGGGGTTGCTGAAAAACTGTTTTTT.

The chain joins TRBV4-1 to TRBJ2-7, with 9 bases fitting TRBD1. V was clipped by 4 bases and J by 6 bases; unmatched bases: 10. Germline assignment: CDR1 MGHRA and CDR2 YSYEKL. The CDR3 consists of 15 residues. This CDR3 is CASSRDRVGLREQYF. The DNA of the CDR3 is TGCGCCAGCAGCCGGGACAGGGTTGGATTACGCGAGCAGTACTTC.

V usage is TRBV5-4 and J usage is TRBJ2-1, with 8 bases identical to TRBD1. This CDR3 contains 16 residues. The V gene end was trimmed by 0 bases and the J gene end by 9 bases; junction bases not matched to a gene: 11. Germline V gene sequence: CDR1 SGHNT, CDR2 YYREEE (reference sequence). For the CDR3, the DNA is TGTGCCAGCAGCTTGGCCCAACGGACAGGGTTGGGTGAGCAGTTCTTC. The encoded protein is CASSLAQRTGLGEQFF. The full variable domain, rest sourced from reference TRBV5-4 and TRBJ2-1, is ETGVTQSPTHLIKTRGQQVTLRCSSQSGHNTVSWYQQALGQGPQFIFQYYREEENGRGNFPPRFSGLQFPNYSSELNVNALELDDSALYLCASSLAQRTGLGEQFFGPGTRLTVL.

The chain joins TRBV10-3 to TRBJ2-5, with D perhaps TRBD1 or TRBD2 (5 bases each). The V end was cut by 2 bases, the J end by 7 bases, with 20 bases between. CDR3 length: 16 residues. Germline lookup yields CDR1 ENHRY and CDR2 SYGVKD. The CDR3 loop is CAISERAGTVGRTQYF. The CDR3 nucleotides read TGTGCCATCAGTGAGAGGGCCGGGACGGTGGGGCGGACCCAGTACTTC.

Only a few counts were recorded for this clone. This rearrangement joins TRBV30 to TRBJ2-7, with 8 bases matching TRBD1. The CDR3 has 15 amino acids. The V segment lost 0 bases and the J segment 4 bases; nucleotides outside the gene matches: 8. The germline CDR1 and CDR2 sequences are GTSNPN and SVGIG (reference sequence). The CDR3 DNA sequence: TGTGCCTGGAGTGTACCGGACAGGGATTGGTACGAGCAGTACTTC. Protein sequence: CAWSVPDRDWYEQYF.